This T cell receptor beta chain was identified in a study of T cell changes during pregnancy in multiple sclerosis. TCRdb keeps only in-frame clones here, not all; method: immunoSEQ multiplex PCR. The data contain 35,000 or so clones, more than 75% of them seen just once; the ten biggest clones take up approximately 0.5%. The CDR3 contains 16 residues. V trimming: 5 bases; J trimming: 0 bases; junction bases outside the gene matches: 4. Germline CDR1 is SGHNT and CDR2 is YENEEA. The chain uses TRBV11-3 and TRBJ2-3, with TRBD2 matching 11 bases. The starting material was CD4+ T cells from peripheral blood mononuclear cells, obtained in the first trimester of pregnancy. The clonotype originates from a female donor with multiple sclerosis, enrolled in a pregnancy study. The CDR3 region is CASSPRTSGSTDTQYF. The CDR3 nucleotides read TGTGCCAGCAGCCCCCGGACTAGCGGGAGCACAGATACGCAGTATTTT.